Listed below are T cell receptor beta chains from one sample, sequenced in a study of blood T cell repertoires in COVID-19. Clones were sequenced by immunoSEQ multiplex PCR, and TCRdb holds only the in-frame ones, with some missing. The sample lists over 85,000 clones, roughly 92% occurring once. The sequenced sample consisted of peripheral blood. The receptor source for this set is a woman aged 45-60 years with COVID-19, enrolled during active disease. The CDR3 runs from the conserved cysteine through the conserved F or W. D genes are given only for firm matches. Size is omitted from some rows. Given values are once, few, many or a class for expanded clones.

CDR3 length	clone size	J gene	D gene	V gene	CDR3 protein	CDR3 DNA
15	.	TRBJ2-7	TRBD1	TRBV28	CASSLIARTGDEQYF	TGTGCCAGCAGTTTAATCGCCAGGACAGGCGACGAGCAGTACTTC
17	.	TRBJ2-3	.	TRBV7-9	CASSLARVGGGTDTQYF	TGTGCCAGCAGCTTAGCGCGGGTAGGGGGGGGCACAGATACGCAGTATTTT
12	.	TRBJ2-7	.	TRBV28	CASSWSSYEQYF	TGTGCCAGCAGTTGGAGCTCCTACGAGCAGTACTTC
16	.	TRBJ1-2	.	TRBV24-1	CATSDLSRRRAYGYTF	TGTGCCACCAGTGATTTATCCCGGAGGAGAGCCTATGGCTACACCTTC
15	.	TRBJ1-2	.	TRBV9	CASSPGAHRDDGYTF	TGTGCCAGCAGCCCAGGAGCGCACAGGGATGATGGCTACACCTTC
15	.	TRBJ1-5	.	TRBV6-6	CASSLGQNSNQPQHF	TGTGCCAGCAGCCTCGGACAGAATAGCAATCAGCCCCAGCATTTT
13	.	TRBJ2-7	TRBD1	TRBV7-2	CASSGRTGYEQYF	TGTGCCAGCAGCGGCCGGACAGGCTACGAGCAGTACTTC
12	.	TRBJ2-1	.	TRBV7-2	CASSLTRVEQFF	TGTGCCAGCAGCTTGACTAGAGTTGAGCAGTTCTTC
14	.	TRBJ1-6	TRBD1	TRBV6-5	CASRAGQSNSPLHF	TGTGCCAGCAGGGCGGGACAGTCTAATTCACCCCTCCACTTT
14	once	TRBJ2-7	TRBD2	TRBV7-2	CASSLRSRGDEQYF	TGTGCCAGCAGCTTGAGGAGCCGGGGGGACGAGCAGTACTTC
15	.	TRBJ1-4	.	TRBV7-8	CASSLRPSQGEKLFF	TGTGCCAGCAGCTTACGCCCCTCCCAGGGGGAAAAACTGTTTTTT
15	.	TRBJ2-3	.	TRBV5-4	CASSRQGTNTDTQYF	TGTGCCAGCAGCCGTCAGGGAACCAACACAGATACGCAGTATTTT
15	.	TRBJ2-1	TRBD1	TRBV2	CASRVDRGSYNEQFF	TGTGCCAGCAGGGTCGACAGGGGCTCCTACAATGAGCAGTTCTTC
14	.	TRBJ1-2	.	TRBV5-6	CASSLGGISQGYTF	TGTGCCAGCAGCTTGGGGGGCATTTCTCAAGGCTACACCTTC
14	.	TRBJ2-2	.	TRBV19	CASSPQRGIGELFF	TGTGCCAGTAGTCCCCAAAGGGGGATCGGGGAGCTGTTTTTT
13	.	TRBJ1-1	TRBD1	TRBV6-4	CASSDKGTAEAFF	TGTGCCAGCAGTGACAAGGGGACAGCCGAAGCTTTCTTT
14	.	TRBJ1-2	.	TRBV30	CAWSVPGLPRGYTF	TGTGCCTGGAGTGTGCCCGGGTTACCACGCGGCTACACCTTC
16	.	TRBJ2-7	TRBD1	TRBV9	CASSVEGTGPSYEQYF	TGTGCCAGCAGCGTAGAAGGGACAGGTCCGTCCTACGAGCAGTACTTC
14	.	TRBJ1-5	.	TRBV27	CASSLGSGNQPQHF	TGTGCCAGCAGTTTAGGGTCGGGGAATCAGCCCCAGCATTTT
13	few	TRBJ1-5	.	TRBV2	CASSWTTSQPQHF	TGTGCCAGCAGTTGGACAACGAGTCAGCCCCAGCATTTT
14	.	TRBJ1-5	.	TRBV29-1	CSATTGYSNQPQHF	TGCAGCGCTACGACAGGTTATAGCAATCAGCCCCAGCATTTT
16	.	TRBJ2-1	.	TRBV11-2	CASSLVYSSSYNEQFF	TGTGCCAGCAGCTTAGTATACAGCAGCTCCTACAATGAGCAGTTCTTC
17	.	TRBJ1-1	TRBD1	TRBV19	CATGGQAGTNMNTEAFF	TGTGCCACTGGGGGACAGGCCGGGACTAATATGAACACTGAAGCTTTCTTT
12	once	TRBJ2-5	TRBD1	TRBV5-6	CASSPEGQSAYF	TGTGCCAGCAGCCCAGAGGGACAGTCCGCGTACTTC
16	.	TRBJ2-1	TRBD2	TRBV4-2	CASSPSGGGLYNEQFF	TGTGCCAGCAGCCCGAGCGGGGGAGGGCTTTACAATGAGCAGTTCTTC
15	.	TRBJ2-7	.	TRBV5-1	CASSLDQGPGYEQYF	TGCGCCAGCAGCTTGGATCAGGGGCCCGGGTACGAGCAGTACTTC
15	.	TRBJ1-3	.	TRBV10-3	CAISTPTGTGNTIYF	TGTGCCATCAGCACCCCTACAGGGACTGGAAACACCATATATTTT
15	.	TRBJ1-2	.	TRBV28	CASRPAGVPTYGYTF	TGTGCCAGCAGACCCGCAGGGGTGCCGACCTATGGCTACACCTTC
14	once	TRBJ2-1	TRBD2	TRBV6-1	CASSTKGLAGEQFF	TGTGCCAGCAGTACGAAAGGACTAGCGGGGGAGCAGTTCTTC
16	.	TRBJ2-1	TRBD2	TRBV3-1/TRBV3-2	CASSPFSGGYYNEQFF	TGTGCCAGCAGCCCCTTTAGCGGGGGTTACTACAATGAGCAGTTCTTC
17	.	TRBJ2-6	.	TRBV29-1	CSVVNRQGRAGANVLTF	TGCAGCGTTGTTAACCGCCAGGGAAGGGCTGGGGCCAACGTCCTGACTTTC
13	.	TRBJ1-2	.	TRBV12-3/TRBV12-4	CASSLEGRRGYTF	TGTGCCAGCAGTTTAGAGGGGCGCCGGGGCTACACCTTC
16	.	TRBJ2-1	TRBD2	TRBV24-1	CATSDWTSGGGNEQFF	TGTGCCACCAGTGACTGGACTAGCGGGGGCGGGAATGAGCAGTTCTTC
15	.	TRBJ1-1	TRBD1	TRBV5-1	CASQRDRGSGTEAFF	TGCGCCAGCCAAAGGGACAGGGGGTCTGGCACTGAAGCTTTCTTT
15	.	TRBJ2-1	TRBD2	TRBV11-2	CASSFRGERYNEQFF	TGTGCCAGCAGCTTCCGGGGGGAGCGCTACAATGAGCAGTTCTTC
13	.	TRBJ1-1	.	TRBV12-3/TRBV12-4	CASRRTVNTEAFF	TGTGCCAGCAGGCGGACTGTCAACACTGAAGCTTTCTTT
15	.	TRBJ1-2	.	TRBV5-1	CASSHTLIQGSGYTF	TGCGCCAGCAGCCATACCCTGATCCAGGGAAGCGGCTACACCTTC
16	.	TRBJ2-7	TRBD1	TRBV5-1	CASSSLPRQGSYEQYF	TGCGCCAGCAGCTCCTTACCCAGACAGGGGTCCTACGAGCAGTACTTC
13	.	TRBJ1-1	TRBD1	TRBV27	CASSFTGGTEAFF	TGTGCCAGCAGTTTCACAGGGGGCACTGAAGCTTTCTTT
14	few	TRBJ1-2	TRBD1	TRBV19	CASSARDRTYGYTF	TGTGCCAGTAGTGCCCGGGACAGGACCTATGGCTACACCTTC
15	.	TRBJ2-1	TRBD2	TRBV5-1	CASSWTSGAYNEQFF	TGCGCCAGCAGTTGGACTAGCGGAGCCTACAATGAGCAGTTCTTC
15	.	TRBJ2-3	TRBD2	TRBV10-3	CAISVEAGFVDTQYF	TGTGCCATCAGTGTAGAAGCGGGGTTCGTGGATACGCAGTATTTT